The rows below give T cell receptor beta chains drawn from one sample of a study of brain T cells in children with intractable seizures. TCRdb keeps only in-frame clones here, not all; method: immunoSEQ multiplex PCR. The sample has 1,500 or so clones; 83% are singletons. The sequenced sample was resected brain tissue, obtained at surgery. The receptors here all came from a boy younger than 18 with focal cortical dysplasia and intractable seizures. CDR3s include the opening cysteine and the closing phenylalanine or tryptophan. D genes are given only for firm matches. Part of the rows lack a size; the others show once, few, many or a class for expanded clones.

j_call clone_size d_call v_call cdr3_nt cdr3_aa
TRBJ2-1 NA TRBD2 TRBV29-1 TGCAGCGTCCTAGGACTAGCGGGAGGTAAAGGAAATGAGCAGTTCTTC CSVLGLAGGKGNEQFF
TRBJ1-2 once NA TRBV15 TGTGCCACCAGCAGAGATAATGGTCCAACAATACGAGGCTACACCTTC CATSRDNGPTIRGYTF
TRBJ2-7 NA NA TRBV19 TGTGCCAGTAGCTACAGGCTTGGGTACGAGCAGTACTTC CASSYRLGYEQYF
TRBJ2-3 NA NA TRBV3-1/TRBV3-2 TGTGCCAGCAGCCAAGTGGGACGCGGGGGCACAGATACGCAGTATTTT CASSQVGRGGTDTQYF
TRBJ1-2 once NA TRBV7-8 TGTGCCAGCAGCGTCGAGGGGCACCGGGGCAACTATGGCTACACCTTC CASSVEGHRGNYGYTF
TRBJ1-6 once NA TRBV7-8 TGTGCCAGCAGCTTAGAAGCGGGGCCATCGAGAAATTCACCCCTCCACTTT CASSLEAGPSRNSPLHF
TRBJ1-4 NA NA TRBV5-1 TGCGCCAGCAGCTTGTGGGGGGGCAATGAAAAACTGTTTTTT CASSLWGGNEKLFF
TRBJ2-3 NA TRBD2 TRBV6-4 TGTGCCAGCAGTCCGGGAGCGGGAGCAGATACGCAGTATTTT CASSPGAGADTQYF
TRBJ2-3 NA NA TRBV1 TGCACCAGCAGCCAAGAGTCCCGGGACAGGGACACAGATACGCAGTATTTT CTSSQESRDRDTDTQYF
TRBJ2-7 few NA TRBV29-1 TGCAGCGCCATCAGAACGGGACACGAGCAGTACTTC CSAIRTGHEQYF
TRBJ1-1 NA TRBD1 TRBV5-1 TGCGCCAGCAGCTCGTTCCAGGGGGCCCACACTGAAGCTTTCTTT CASSSFQGAHTEAFF